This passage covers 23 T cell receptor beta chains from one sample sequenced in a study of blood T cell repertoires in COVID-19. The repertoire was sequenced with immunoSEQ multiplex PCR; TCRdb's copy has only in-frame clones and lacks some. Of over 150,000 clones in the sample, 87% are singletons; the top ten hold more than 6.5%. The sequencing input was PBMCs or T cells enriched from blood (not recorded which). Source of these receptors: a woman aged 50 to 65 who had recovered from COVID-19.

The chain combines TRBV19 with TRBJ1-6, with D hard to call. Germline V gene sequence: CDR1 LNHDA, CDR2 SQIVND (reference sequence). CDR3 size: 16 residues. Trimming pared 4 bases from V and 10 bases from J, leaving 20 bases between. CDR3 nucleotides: TGTGCCAGTAGTACCAGGACGGCCGGGAAGGGATCACCCCTCCACTTT. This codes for CASSTRTAGKGSPLHF.

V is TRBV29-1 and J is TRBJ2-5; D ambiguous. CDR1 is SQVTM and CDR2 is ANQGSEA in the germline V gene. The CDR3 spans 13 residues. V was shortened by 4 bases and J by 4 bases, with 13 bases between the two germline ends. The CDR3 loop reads CSVVVIEIETQYF. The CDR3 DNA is TGCAGCGTTGTCGTGATAGAGATAGAGACCCAGTACTTC.

The CDR3 is CASSLEVRGSPRTGELFF. CDR3 coding DNA: TGTGCCAGCAGTTTAGAAGTGCGCGGGAGTCCCCGCACCGGGGAGCTGTTTTTT. The chain couples TRBV27 to TRBJ2-2; 7 bases fit TRBD2. The V gene end was trimmed by 2 bases and the J gene end by 4 bases; junction bases not matched to a gene: 13. Germline CDR1 MNHEY, CDR2 SMNVEV (reference sequence). This CDR3 spans 18 amino acids.

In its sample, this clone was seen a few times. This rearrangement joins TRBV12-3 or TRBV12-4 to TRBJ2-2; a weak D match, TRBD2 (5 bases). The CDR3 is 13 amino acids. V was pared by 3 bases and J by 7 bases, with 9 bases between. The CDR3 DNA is TGTGCCAGCAGTTTGCGGGCCGGCGGGGAGCTGTTTTTT. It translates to CASSLRAGGELFF.

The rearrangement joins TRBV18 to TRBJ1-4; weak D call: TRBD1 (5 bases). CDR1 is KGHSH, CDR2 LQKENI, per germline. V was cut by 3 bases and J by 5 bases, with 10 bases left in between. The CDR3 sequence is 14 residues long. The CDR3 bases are TGTGCCAGCTCACCGTGGGGGGACAATGAAAAACTGTTTTTT. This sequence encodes CASSPWGDNEKLFF.

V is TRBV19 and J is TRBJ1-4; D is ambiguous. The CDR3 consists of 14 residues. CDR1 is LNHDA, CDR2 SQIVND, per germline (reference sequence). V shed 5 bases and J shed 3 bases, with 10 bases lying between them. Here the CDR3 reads CASSVQAANEKLFF. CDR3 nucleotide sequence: TGTGCCAGTAGTGTCCAGGCCGCTAATGAAAAACTGTTTTTT.

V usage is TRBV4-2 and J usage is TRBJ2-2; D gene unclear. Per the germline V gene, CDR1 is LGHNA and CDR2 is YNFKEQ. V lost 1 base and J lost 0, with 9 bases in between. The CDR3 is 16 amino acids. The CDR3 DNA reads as TGTGCCAGCAGCCAAGTTTATCGAGCGAACACCGGGGAGCTGTTTTTT. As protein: CASSQVYRANTGELFF.

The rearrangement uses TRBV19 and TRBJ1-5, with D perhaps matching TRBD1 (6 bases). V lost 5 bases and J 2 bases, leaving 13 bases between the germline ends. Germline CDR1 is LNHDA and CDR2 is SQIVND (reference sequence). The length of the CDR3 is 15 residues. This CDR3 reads CASSPQGHGNQPQHF. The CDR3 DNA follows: TGTGCCAGTAGTCCCCAGGGACATGGCAATCAGCCCCAGCATTTT.

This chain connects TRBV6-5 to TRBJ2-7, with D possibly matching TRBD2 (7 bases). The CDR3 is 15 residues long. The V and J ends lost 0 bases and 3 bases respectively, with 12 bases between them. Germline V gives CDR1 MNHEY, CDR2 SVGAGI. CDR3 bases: TGTGCCAGCAGTTACTCGGGGGGAGGGGGCTACGAGCAGTACTTC. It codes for CASSYSGGGGYEQYF.

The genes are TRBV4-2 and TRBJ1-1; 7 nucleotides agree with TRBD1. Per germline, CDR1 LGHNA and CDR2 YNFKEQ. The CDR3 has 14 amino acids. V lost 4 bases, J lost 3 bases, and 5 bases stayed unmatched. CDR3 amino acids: CASSPGQDYTEAFF. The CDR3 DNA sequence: TGTGCCAGCAGCCCAGGACAGGATTACACTGAAGCTTTCTTT.

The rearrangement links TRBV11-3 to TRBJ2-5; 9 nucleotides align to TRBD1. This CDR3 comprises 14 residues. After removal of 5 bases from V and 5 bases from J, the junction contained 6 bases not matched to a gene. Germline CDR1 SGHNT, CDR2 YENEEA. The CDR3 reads CASSIQGARETQYF. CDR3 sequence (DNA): TGTGCCAGCAGCATACAGGGGGCTCGGGAGACCCAGTACTTC.

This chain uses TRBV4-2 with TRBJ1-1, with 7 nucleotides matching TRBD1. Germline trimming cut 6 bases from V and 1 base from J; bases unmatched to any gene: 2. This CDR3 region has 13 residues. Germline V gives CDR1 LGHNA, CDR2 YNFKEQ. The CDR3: CASRGTANTEAFF. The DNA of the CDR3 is TGTGCCAGCAGGGGGACAGCGAACACTGAAGCTTTCTTT.

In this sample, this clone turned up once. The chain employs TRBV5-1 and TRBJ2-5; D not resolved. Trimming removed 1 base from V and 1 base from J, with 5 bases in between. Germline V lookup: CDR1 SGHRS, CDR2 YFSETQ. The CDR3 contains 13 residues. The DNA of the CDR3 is TGCGCCAGCAGCTTGTCTGTCCAAGAGACCCAGTACTTC. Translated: CASSLSVQETQYF.

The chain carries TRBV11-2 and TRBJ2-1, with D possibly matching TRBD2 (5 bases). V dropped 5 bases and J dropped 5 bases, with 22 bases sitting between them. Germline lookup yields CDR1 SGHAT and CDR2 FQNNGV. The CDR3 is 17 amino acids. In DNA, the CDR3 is TGTGCCAGCAGCCCTTTAGAAAGGAGGAGCCCCCACAATGAGCAGTTCTTC. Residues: CASSPLERRSPHNEQFF.

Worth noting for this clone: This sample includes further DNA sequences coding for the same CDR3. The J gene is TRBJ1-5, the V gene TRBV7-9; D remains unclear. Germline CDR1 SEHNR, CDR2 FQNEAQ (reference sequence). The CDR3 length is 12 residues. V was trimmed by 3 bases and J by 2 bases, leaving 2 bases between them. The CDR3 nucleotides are TGTGCCAGCAGCTTCGGCAATCAGCCCCAGCATTTT. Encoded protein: CASSFGNQPQHF.

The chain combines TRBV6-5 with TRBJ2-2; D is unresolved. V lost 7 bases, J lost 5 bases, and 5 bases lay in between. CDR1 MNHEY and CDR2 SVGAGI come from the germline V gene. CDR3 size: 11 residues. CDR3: CASKRTGELFF. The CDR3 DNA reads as TGTGCCAGCAAGAGGACCGGGGAGCTGTTTTTT.

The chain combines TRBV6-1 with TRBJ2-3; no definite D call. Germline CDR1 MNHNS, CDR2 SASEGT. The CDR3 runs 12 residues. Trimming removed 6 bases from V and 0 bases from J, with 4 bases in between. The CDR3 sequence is CASSLSTDTQYF. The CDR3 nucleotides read TGTGCCAGCAGCCTCAGCACAGATACGCAGTATTTT.

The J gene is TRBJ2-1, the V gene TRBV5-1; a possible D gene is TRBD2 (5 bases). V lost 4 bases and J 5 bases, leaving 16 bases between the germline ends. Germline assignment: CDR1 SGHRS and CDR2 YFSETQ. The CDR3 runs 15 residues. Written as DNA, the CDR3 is TGCGCCAGCAGCCTGGCACCATCAGCGGACAATGAGCAGTTCTTC. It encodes CASSLAPSADNEQFF. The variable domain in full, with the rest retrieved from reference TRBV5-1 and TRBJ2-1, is KAGVTQTPRYLIKTRGQQVTLSCSPISGHRSVSWYQQTPGQGLQFLFEYFSETQRNKGNFPGRFSGRQFSNSRSEMNVSTLELGDSALYLCASSLAPSADNEQFFGPGTRLTVL.

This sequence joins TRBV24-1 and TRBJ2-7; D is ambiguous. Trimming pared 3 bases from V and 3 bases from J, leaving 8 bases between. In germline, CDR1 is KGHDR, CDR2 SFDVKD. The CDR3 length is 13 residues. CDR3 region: CATSDRVSYEQYF. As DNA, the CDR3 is TGTGCCACCAGTGATCGTGTGAGCTACGAGCAGTACTTC.

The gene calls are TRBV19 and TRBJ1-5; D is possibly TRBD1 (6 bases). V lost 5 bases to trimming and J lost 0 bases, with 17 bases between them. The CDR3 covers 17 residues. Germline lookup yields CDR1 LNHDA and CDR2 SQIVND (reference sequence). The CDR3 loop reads CASSPRRGWDSNQPQHF. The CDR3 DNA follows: TGTGCCAGTAGTCCCCGCAGGGGATGGGATAGCAATCAGCCCCAGCATTTT.

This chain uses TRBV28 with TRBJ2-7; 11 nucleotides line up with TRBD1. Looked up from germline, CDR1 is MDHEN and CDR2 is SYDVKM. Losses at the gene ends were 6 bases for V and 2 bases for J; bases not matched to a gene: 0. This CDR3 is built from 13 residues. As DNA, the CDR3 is TGTGCCAGCAGGGACAGGGGGCCCTACGAGCAGTACTTC. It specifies CASRDRGPYEQYF.

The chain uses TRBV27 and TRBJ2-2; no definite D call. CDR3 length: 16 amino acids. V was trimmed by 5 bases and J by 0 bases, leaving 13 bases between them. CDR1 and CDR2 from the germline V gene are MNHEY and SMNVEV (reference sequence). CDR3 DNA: TGTGCCAGCAGTAAGTTTAAGACATCGAACACCGGGGAGCTGTTTTTT. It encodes CASSKFKTSNTGELFF.

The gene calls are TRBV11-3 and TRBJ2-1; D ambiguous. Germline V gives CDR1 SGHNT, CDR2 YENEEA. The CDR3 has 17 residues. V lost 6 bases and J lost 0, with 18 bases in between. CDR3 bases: TGTGCCAGCAGTTCAGGTGCCGCCTTGCACTCCTACAATGAGCAGTTCTTC. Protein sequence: CASSSGAALHSYNEQFF.